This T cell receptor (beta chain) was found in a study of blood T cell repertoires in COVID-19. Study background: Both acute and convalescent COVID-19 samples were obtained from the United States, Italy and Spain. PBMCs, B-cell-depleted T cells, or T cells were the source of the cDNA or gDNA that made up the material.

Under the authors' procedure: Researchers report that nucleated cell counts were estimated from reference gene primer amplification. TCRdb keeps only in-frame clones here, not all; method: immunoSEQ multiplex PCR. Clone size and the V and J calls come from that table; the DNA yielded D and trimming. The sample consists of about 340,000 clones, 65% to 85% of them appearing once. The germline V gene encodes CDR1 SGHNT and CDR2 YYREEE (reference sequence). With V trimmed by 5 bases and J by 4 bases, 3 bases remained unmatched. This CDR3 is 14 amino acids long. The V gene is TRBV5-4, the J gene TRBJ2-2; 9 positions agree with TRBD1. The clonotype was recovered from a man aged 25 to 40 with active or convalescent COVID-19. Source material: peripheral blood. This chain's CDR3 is CASRLTGGTGELFF. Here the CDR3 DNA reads TGTGCCAGCAGATTGACAGGGGGCACCGGGGAGCTGTTTTTT.